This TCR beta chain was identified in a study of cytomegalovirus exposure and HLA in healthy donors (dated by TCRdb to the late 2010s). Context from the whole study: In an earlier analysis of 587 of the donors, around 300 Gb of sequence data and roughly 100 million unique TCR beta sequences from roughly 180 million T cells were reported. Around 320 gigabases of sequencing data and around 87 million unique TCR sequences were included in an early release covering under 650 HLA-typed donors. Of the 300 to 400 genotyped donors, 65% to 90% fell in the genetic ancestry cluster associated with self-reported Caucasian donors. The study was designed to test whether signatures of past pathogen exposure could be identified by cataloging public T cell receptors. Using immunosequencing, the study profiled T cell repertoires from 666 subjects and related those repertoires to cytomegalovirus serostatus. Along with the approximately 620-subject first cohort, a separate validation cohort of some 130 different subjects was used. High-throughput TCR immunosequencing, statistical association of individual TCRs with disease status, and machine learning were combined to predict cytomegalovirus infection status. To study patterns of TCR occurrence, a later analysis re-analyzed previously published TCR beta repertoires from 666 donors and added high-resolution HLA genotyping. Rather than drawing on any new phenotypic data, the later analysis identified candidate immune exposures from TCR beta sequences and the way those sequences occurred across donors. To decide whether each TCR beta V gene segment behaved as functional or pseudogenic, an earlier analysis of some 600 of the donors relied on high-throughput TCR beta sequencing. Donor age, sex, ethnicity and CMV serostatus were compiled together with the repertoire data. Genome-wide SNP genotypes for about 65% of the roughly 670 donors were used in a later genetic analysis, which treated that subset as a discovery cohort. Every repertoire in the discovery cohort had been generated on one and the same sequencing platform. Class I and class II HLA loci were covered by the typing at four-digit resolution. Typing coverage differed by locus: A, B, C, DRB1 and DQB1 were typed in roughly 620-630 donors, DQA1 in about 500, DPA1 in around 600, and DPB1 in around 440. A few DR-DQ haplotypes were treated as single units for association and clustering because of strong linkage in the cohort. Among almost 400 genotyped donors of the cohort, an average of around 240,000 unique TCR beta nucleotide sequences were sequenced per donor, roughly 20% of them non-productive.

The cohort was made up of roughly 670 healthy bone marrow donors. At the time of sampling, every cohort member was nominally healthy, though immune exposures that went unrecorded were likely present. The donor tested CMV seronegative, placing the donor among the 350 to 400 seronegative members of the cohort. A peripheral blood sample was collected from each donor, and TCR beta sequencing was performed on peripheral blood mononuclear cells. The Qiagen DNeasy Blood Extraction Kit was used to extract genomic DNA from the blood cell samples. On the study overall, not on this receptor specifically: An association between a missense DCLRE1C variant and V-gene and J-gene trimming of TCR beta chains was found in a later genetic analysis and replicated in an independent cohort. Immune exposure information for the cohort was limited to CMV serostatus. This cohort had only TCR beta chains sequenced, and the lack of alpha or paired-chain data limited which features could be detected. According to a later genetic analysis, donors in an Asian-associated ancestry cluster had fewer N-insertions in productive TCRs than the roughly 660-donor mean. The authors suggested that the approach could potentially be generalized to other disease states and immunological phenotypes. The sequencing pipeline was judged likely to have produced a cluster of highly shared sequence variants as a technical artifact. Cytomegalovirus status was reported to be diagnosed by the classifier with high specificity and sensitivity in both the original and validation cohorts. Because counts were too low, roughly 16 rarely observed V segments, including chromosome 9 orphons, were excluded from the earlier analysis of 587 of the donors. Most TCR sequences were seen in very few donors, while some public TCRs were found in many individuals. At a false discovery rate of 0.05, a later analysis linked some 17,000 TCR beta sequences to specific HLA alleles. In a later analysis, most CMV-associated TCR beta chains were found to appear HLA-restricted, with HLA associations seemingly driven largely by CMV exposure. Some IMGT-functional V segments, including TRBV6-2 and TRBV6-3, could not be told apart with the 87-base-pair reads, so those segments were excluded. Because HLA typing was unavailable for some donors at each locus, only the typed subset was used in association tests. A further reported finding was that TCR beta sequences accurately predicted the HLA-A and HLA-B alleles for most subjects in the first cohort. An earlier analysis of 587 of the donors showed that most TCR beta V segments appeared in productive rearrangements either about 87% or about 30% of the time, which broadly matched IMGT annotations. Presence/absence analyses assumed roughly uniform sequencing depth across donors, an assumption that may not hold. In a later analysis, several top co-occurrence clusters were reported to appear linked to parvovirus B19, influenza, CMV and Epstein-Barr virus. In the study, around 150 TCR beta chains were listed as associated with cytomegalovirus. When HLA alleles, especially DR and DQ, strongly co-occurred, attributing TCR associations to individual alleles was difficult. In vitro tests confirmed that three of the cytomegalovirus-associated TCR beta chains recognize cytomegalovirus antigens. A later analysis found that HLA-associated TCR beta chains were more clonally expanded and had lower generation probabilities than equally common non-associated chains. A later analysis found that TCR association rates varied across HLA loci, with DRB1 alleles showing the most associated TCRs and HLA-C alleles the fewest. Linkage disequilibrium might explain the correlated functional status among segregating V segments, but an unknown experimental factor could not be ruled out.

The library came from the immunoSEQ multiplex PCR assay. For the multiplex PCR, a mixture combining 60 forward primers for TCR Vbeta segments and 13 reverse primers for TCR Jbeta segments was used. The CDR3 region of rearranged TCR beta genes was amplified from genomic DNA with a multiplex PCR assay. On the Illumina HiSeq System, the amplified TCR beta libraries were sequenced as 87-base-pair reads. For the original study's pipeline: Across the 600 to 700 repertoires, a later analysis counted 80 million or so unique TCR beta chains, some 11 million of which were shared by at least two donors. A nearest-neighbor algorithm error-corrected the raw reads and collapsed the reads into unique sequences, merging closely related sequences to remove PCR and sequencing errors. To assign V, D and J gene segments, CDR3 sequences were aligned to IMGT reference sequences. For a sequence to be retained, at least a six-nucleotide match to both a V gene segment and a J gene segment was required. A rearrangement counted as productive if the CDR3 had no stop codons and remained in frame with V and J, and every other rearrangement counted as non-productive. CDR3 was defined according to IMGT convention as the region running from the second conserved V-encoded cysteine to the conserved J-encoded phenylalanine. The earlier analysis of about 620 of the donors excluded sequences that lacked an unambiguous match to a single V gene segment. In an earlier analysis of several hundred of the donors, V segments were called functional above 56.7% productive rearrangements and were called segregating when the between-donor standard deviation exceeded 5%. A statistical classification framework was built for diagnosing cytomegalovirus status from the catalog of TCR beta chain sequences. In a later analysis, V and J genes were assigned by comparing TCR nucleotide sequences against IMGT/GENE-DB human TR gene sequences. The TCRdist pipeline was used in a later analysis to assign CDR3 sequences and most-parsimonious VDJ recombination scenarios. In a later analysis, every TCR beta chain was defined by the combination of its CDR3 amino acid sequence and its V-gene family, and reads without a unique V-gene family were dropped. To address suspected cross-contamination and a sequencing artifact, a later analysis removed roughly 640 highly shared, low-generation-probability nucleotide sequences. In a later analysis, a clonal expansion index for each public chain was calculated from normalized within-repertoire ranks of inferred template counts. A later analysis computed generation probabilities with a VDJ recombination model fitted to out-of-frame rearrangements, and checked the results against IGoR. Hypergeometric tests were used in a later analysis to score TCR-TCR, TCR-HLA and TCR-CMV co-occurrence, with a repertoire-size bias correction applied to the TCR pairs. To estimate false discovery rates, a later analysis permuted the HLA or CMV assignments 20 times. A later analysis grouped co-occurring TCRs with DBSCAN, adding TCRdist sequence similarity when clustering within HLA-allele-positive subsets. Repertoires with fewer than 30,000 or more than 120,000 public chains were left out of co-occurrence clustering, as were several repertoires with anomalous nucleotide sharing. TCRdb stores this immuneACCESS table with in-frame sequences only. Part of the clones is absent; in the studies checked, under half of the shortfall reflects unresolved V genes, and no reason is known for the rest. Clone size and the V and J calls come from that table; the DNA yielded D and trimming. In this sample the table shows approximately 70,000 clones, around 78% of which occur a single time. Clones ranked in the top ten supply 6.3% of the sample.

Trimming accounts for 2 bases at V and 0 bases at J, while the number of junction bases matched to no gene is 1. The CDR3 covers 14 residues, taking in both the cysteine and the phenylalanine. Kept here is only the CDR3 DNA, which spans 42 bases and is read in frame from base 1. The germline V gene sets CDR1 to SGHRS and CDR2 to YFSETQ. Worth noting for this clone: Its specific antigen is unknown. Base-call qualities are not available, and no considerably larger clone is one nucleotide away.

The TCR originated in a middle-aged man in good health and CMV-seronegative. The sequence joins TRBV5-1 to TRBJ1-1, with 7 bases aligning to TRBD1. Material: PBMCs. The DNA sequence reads TGCGCCAGCAGCTTCGACAGGGTGAACACTGAAGCTTTCTTT. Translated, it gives CASSFDRVNTEAFF.